This T cell receptor (beta chain) was identified in a study of regulatory T cells in long-lasting Graves disease. The authors built TCR beta libraries using iRepertoire HTBI primers and Arm-PCR of CDR3 regions. TCRdb re-analysed the multiplex PCR reads in MiXCR, keeping a single row per CDR3 protein. The repertoire holds about 460,000 distinct CDR3 sequences, with roughly 23% as singletons. J was trimmed by 9 bases and V by 6 bases; bases with no gene match: 5. Germline lookup yields CDR1 MNHEY and CDR2 SVGEGT. The CDR3 has 12 residues. Time point noted: persistent/refractory GD, antithyroid drugs over 5 years with positive TRAb. PBMC RNA was the source of the TCR library.

The rearrangement uses TRBV6-2 or TRBV6-3 and TRBJ2-1, with TRBD2 matching 7 bases. The receptor was derived from a female donor with Graves disease. The input for sequencing was peripheral blood mononuclear cells (PBMCs), taken when the disease was refractory, from a patient treated with antithyroid drugs. The CDR3 sequence is CASRKRDGEQFF. CDR3 in DNA: TGTGCCAGCAGGAAGCGGGACGGTGAGCAGTTCTTC.